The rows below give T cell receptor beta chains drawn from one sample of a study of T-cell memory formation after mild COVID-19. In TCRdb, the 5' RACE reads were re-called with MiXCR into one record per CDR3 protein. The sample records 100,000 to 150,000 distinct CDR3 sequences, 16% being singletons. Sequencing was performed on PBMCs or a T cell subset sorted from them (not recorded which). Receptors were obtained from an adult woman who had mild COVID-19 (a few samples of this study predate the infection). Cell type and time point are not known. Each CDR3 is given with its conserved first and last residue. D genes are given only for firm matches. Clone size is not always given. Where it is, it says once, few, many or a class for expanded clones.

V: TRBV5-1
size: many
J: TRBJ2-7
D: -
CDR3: CASSISYEQYF

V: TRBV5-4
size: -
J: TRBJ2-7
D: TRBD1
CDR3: CASTGTGGYEQYF

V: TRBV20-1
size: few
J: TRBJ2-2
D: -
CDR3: CSARGGRGRSLGTGELFF

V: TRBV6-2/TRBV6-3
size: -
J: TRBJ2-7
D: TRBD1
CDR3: CASSGRQGSSYEQYF

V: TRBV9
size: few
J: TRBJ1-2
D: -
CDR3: CASSVGGREGGYTF

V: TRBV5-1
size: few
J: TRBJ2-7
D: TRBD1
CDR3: CASSFDRDKQYF

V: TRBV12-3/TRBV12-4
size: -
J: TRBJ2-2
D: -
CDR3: CASSLGAGRTGELFF

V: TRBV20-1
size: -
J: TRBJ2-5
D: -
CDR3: CSAPLSSILETQYF

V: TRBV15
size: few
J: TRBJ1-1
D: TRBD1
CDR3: CATSRVRPGQGANTEAFF

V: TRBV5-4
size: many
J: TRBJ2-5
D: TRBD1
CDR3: CASSSGQGQETQYF

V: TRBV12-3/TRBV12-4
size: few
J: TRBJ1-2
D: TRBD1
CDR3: CASSPGQEYGYTF

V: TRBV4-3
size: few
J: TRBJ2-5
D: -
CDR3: CASSREVLGAEETQYF

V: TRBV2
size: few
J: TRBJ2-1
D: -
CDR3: CASSPRGTDNEQFF

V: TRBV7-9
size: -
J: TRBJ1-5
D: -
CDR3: CASSYDGSNQPQHF